This T cell receptor beta chain is from a study of human CD8 memory T cell subsets. Designated as TPEX, the CCR7+ PD-1+ TIGIT+ early memory CD8+ T cells showed dysfunctional, exhausted-like traits. Extraction of RNA, which was performed with an RNeasy Mini Kit, drew on duplicate vials of 150,000 sorted CD8+ T cells per subset. Germline V CDR1 and CDR2: DFQATT, SNEGSKA (reference sequence). This CDR3 comprises 11 residues. By UMI-labeled 5' RACE, the TCR beta libraries were made. Using the 5' RACE reads, TCRdb records one entry per CDR3 protein without DNA. This repertoire comprises almost 7,500 distinct CDR3 sequences; its ten largest clones make up 20% to 25%.

The sequencing input was CD8+ T cells from PBMCs. The chain recombines TRBV20-1 with TRBJ1-2. This TCR was sampled from a human donor in good health. The CDR3 loop reads CSADGEYGYTF.